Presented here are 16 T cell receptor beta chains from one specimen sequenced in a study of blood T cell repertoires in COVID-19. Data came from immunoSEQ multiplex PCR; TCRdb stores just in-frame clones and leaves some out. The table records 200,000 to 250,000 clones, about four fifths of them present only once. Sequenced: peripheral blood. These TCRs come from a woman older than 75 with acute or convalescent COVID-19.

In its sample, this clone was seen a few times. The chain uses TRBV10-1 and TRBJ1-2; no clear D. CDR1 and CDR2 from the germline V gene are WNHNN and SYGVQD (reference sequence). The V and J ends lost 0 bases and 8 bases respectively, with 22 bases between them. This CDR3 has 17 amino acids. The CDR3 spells CASSESMEAQPSGGYTF. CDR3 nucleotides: TGCGCCAGCAGTGAGTCGATGGAAGCACAGCCTAGCGGAGGCTACACCTTC.

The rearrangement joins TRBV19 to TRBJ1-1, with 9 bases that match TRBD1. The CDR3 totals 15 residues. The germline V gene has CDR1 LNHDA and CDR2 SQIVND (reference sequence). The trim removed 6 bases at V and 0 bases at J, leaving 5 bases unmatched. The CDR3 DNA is TGTGCCAGTAGCGACAGGGGGAGTGTGAACACTGAAGCTTTCTTT. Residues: CASSDRGSVNTEAFF.

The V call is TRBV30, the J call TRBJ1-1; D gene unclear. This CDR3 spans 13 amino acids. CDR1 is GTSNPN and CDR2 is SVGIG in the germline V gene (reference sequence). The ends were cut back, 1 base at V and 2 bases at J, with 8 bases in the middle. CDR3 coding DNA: TGTGCCTGGAGTGACAGTCCCAACACTGAAGCTTTCTTT. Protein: CAWSDSPNTEAFF.

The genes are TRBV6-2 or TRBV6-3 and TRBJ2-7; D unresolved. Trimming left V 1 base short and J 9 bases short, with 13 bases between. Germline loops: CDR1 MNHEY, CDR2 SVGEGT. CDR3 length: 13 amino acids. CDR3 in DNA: TGTGCCAGCAGTTACTTGCTAACGGTTGGGCAGTACTTC. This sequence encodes CASSYLLTVGQYF.

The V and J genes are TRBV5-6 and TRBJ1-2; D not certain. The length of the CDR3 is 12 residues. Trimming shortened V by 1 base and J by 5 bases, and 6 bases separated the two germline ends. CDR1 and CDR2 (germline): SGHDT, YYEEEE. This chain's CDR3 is CASSLSGYGYTF. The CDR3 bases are TGTGCCAGCAGCTTGTCGGGGTATGGCTACACCTTC.

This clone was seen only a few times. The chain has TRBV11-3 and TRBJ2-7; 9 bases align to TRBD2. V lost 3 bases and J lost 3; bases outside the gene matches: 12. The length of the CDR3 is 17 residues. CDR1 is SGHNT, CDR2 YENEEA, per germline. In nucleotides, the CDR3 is TGTGCCAGCAGCTTGGGTTCAGGTCTAGCGGGAATCTACGAGCAGTACTTC. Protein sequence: CASSLGSGLAGIYEQYF.

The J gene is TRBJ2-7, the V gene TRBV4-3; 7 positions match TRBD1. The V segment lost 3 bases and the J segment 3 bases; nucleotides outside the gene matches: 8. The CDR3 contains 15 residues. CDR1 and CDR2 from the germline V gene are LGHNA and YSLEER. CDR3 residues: CASSQQPQGDYEQYF. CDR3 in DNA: TGCGCCAGCAGCCAGCAACCTCAGGGGGACTACGAGCAGTACTTC.

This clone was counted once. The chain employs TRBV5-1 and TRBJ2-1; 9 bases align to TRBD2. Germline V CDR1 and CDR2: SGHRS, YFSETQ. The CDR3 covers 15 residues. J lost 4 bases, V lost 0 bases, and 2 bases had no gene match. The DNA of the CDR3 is TGCGCCAGCAGCTTGGAGAGCGGGGGGTACAATGAGCAGTTCTTC. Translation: CASSLESGGYNEQFF. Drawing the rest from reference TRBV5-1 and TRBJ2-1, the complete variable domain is KAGVTQTPRYLIKTRGQQVTLSCSPISGHRSVSWYQQTPGQGLQFLFEYFSETQRNKGNFPGRFSGRQFSNSRSEMNVSTLELGDSALYLCASSLESGGYNEQFFGPGTRLTVL.

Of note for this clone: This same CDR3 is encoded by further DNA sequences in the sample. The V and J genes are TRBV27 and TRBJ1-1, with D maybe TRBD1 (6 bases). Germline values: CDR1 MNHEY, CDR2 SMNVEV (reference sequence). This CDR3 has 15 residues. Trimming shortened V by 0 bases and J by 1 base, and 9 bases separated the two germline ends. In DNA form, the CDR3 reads TGTGCCAGCAGTTTATCTCGAGGGGGGAACACTGAAGCTTTCTTT. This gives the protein CASSLSRGGNTEAFF.

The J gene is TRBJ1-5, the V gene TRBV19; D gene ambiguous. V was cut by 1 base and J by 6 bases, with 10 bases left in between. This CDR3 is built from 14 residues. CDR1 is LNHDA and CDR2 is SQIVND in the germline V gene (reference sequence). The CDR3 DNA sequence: TGTGCCAGTAGTATAGGGGAGTCGGGTCAGCCCCAGCATTTT. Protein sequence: CASSIGESGQPQHF. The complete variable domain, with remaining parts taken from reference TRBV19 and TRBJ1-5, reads DGGITQSPKYLFRKEGQNVTLSCEQNLNHDAMYWYRQDPGQGLRLIYYSQIVNDFQKGDIAEGYSVSREKKESFPLTVTSAQKNPTAFYLCASSIGESGQPQHFGDGTRLSIL.

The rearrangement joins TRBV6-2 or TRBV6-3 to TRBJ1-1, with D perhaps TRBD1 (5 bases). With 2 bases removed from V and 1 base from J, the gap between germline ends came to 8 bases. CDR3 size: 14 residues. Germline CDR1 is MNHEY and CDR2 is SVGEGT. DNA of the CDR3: TGTGCCAGCAGTTACGCCACAGGGAACACTGAAGCTTTCTTT. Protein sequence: CASSYATGNTEAFF.

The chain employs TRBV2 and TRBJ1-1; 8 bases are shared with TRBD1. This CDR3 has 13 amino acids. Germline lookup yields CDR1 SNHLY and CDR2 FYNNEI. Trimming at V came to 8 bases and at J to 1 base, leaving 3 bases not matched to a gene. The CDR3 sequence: CASSGGRNTEAFF. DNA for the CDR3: TGTGCCAGCTCAGGGGGCCGGAACACTGAAGCTTTCTTT.

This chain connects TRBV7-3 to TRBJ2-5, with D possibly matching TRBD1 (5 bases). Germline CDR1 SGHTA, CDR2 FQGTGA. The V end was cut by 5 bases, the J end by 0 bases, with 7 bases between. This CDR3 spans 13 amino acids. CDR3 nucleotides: TGTGCCAGCAGCAAGGGGCACCAAGAGACCCAGTACTTC. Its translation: CASSKGHQETQYF.

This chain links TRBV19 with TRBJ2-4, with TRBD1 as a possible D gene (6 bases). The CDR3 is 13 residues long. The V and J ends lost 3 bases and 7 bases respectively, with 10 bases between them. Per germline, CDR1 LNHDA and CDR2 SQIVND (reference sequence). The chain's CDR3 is CASSMGQVNIQYF. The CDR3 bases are TGTGCCAGTAGTATGGGACAAGTGAACATTCAGTACTTC.

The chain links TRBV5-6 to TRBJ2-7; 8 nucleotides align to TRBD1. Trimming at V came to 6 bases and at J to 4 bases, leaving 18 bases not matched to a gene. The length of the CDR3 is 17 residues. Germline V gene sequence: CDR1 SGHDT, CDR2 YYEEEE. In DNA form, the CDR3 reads TGTGCCAGCACCCTAACCCCAGCCGGGACAGGTCGGTACGAGCAGTACTTC. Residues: CASTLTPAGTGRYEQYF.

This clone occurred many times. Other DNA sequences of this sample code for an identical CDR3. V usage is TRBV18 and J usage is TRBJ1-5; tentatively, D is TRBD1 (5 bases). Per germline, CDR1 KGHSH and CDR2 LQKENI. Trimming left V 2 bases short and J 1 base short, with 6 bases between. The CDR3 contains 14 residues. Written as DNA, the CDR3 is TGTGCCAGCTCACCAGGGGCGAGCAATCAGCCCCAGCATTTT. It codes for CASSPGASNQPQHF.